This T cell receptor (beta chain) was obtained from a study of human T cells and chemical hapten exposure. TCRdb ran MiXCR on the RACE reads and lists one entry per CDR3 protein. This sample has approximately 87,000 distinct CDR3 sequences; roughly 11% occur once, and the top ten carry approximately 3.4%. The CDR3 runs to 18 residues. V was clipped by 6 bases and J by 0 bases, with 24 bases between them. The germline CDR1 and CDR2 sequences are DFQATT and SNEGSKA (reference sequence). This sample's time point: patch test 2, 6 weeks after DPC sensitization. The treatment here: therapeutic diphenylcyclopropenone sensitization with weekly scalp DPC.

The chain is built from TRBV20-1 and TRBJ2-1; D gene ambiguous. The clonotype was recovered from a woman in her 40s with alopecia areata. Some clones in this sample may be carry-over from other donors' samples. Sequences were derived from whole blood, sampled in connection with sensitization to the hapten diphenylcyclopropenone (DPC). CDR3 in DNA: TGCAGTGCCTCGCAAAGGAGACTCTCCGCCGCCTCCTACAATGAGCAGTTCTTC. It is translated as CSASQRRLSAASYNEQFF.